The 7 T cell receptor beta chains below were found in one sample sequenced in a study of CD8+ T cells in alopecia areata. Reverse transcribed after extraction, RNA yielded cDNA as the sequencing template. Assay used: immunoSEQ multiplex PCR; TCRdb lists only in-frame clones, some missing. This sample has 250,000 or so clones, with under 80% found just once. The source was CD4+ T cells sorted from blood, collected at week 0. Every receptor here comes from a human donor with alopecia areata.

Note on this clone: This CDR3 is also generated by other DNA sequences in the sample. The rearrangement joins TRBV29-1 to TRBJ1-1; D unclear. The CDR3 has 12 amino acids. V dropped 3 bases and J dropped 1 base, with 6 bases sitting between them. Germline values: CDR1 SQVTM, CDR2 ANQGSEA. The CDR3 DNA follows: TGCAGCGTTGATCGCCCGAACACTGAAGCTTTCTTT. Translated: CSVDRPNTEAFF.

Points on this clone: Other DNA sequences in this specimen translate into the identical CDR3. This chain uses TRBV29-1 with TRBJ1-2; 7 bases are a match to TRBD1. The germline V gene encodes CDR1 SQVTM and CDR2 ANQGSEA. Trimming took 7 bases from V and 3 from J; bases not matched to a gene: 5. The CDR3 has 12 residues. Here the CDR3 reads CSGVQGDYGYTF. CDR3 in DNA: TGCAGCGGTGTTCAGGGGGACTATGGCTACACCTTC.

The chain's CDR3 is CAWSYRASGANVLTF. For the CDR3, the DNA is TGTGCCTGGAGTTACAGGGCCTCTGGGGCCAACGTCCTGACTTTC. The chain carries TRBV30 and TRBJ2-6; a possible D gene is TRBD1 (6 bases). Germline V gives CDR1 GTSNPN, CDR2 SVGIG (reference sequence). The CDR3 is 15 residues long. Between the trimmed V and J ends, which lost 2 bases and 0 bases, there was a span of 8 bases.

This clone has just a few counts. This sequence joins TRBV30 and TRBJ2-5, with D perhaps matching TRBD2 (5 bases). This CDR3 comprises 15 residues. The V end was cut by 7 bases, the J end by 5 bases, with 23 bases between. Germline CDR1 is GTSNPN and CDR2 is SVGIG (reference sequence). CDR3 sequence: CASSAGGNRLETQYF. The CDR3 nucleotides are TGTGCCTCGTCCGCTGGAGGCAATAGATTGGAGACCCAGTACTTC.

This clone was recorded a few times. The rearrangement links TRBV10-3 to TRBJ1-2; D is ambiguous. This CDR3 has 13 residues. The V end lost 4 bases, the J end lost 0 bases, and 6 bases lay between the germline ends. CDR1 ENHRY and CDR2 SYGVKD come from the germline V gene. For the CDR3, the DNA is TGTGCCATCAGTGGGGAGTCTAACTATGGCTACACCTTC. Translated, it gives CAISGESNYGYTF.

This sequence joins TRBV29-1 and TRBJ1-2; D possibly corresponds to TRBD1 (5 bases). This CDR3 has 13 amino acids. V was clipped by 7 bases and J by 3 bases, with 15 bases between them. The germline V gene encodes CDR1 SQVTM and CDR2 ANQGSEA. CDR3 DNA sequence: TGCAGCGCTACCGGGGGGACGGACTATGGCTACACCTTC. Its translation: CSATGGTDYGYTF.

This rearrangement joins TRBV7-6 to TRBJ2-3, with 8 bases fitting TRBD1. CDR3 size: 14 residues. V lost 4 bases and J lost 2; bases outside the gene matches: 2. Germline V CDR1 and CDR2: SGHVS, FNYEAQ. CDR3 coding DNA: TGTGCCAGCAGCTCGGACAGGGCCACAGATACGCAGTATTTT. It codes for CASSSDRATDTQYF.